The 22 T cell receptor beta chains below all came from one sample that was sequenced in a study of blood T cell repertoires in COVID-19. The protocol was immunoSEQ multiplex PCR, while the TCRdb copy is restricted to in-frame clones and leaves out a portion. The table has more than 150,000 clones, just under 90% seen once. What was sequenced was peripheral blood. These receptor sequences come from a woman younger than 30 who had recovered from COVID-19.

This chain links TRBV28 with TRBJ2-4; 11 bases map to TRBD2. V lost 4 bases to trimming and J lost 2 bases; unmatched junction nucleotides: 4. The CDR3 loop spans 16 amino acids. Germline V lookup: CDR1 MDHEN, CDR2 SYDVKM. CDR3 amino acids: CASSSLAGVPKNIQYF. The CDR3 DNA is TGTGCCAGCAGTTCACTAGCGGGAGTACCCAAAAACATTCAGTACTTC.

The rearrangement uses TRBV25-1 and TRBJ2-3, with TRBD1 as a possible D gene (6 bases). This CDR3 spans 15 amino acids. V was clipped by 4 bases and J by 0 bases, with 11 bases between them. Germline CDR1 is MGHDK and CDR2 is SYGVNS. The CDR3 region has the DNA TGTGCCAGCAGTGCACAGGGAGCCAGCACAGATACGCAGTATTTT. The encoded protein is CASSAQGASTDTQYF.

The chain is built from TRBV5-6 and TRBJ2-1, with 12 bases identical to TRBD2. V dropped 2 bases and J dropped 8; count of bases not matched to a gene: 17. Germline V gives CDR1 SGHDT, CDR2 YYEEEE. This CDR3 is built from 19 residues. CDR3 nucleotides: TGTGCCAGCAGCTTAGTCACCACCGAACCTAGCGGGAGGGCCTATGAGCAGTTCTTC. This sequence encodes CASSLVTTEPSGRAYEQFF.

The V gene is TRBV15, the J gene TRBJ2-7, with 10 positions matching TRBD1. In germline, CDR1 is LNHNV, CDR2 YYDKDF (reference sequence). The V gene end was trimmed by 1 base and the J gene end by 2 bases; junction bases not matched to a gene: 11. The CDR3 extends over 18 amino acids. In DNA form, the CDR3 reads TGTGCCACCAGCAGAGCGGTAGACAGGGGGCCTCCCCCCTACGAGCAGTACTTC. Translated, it gives CATSRAVDRGPPPYEQYF. The full variable domain, in which reference TRBV15 and TRBJ2-7 provide the parts outside the CDR3, is DAMVIQNPRYQVTQFGKPVTLSCSQTLNHNVMYWYQQKSSQAPKLLFHYYDKDFNNEADTPDNFQSRRPNTSFCFLDIRSPGLGDTAMYLCATSRAVDRGPPPYEQYFGPGTRLTVT.

This chain uses TRBV2 with TRBJ1-5, with no clear D. The CDR3 contains 15 residues. Germline loops: CDR1 SNHLY, CDR2 FYNNEI. Trimming stripped 3 bases from V and 3 bases from J, with 12 bases between. The CDR3 reads CASSDGGSFNQPQHF. In nucleotides, the CDR3 is TGTGCCAGCAGTGATGGAGGCAGCTTCAATCAGCCCCAGCATTTT.

The V gene is TRBV5-5, the J gene TRBJ1-3, with D possibly being TRBD1 (6 bases). The CDR3 extends over 15 amino acids. Trimming left V 4 bases short and J 4 bases short, with 15 bases between. In germline, CDR1 is SGHKS, CDR2 YYEKEE (reference sequence). The CDR3 sequence: CASSPPTGSGNTIYF. The CDR3 region has the DNA TGTGCCAGCAGCCCCCCGACAGGATCGGGAAACACCATATATTTT.

The chain couples TRBV14 to TRBJ2-7; a possible D gene is TRBD2 (6 bases). The V end lost 6 bases, the J end lost 2 bases, and 14 bases lay between the germline ends. Germline V CDR1 and CDR2: SGHDN, FVKESK. There are 14 residues in the CDR3. CDR3 protein: CASSPGRGPYEQYV. Here the CDR3 DNA reads TGTGCCAGCAGTCCGGGGCGGGGCCCCTACGAGCAGTACGTC.

V is TRBV2 and J is TRBJ1-2; 8 bases are a match to TRBD1. Germline assignment: CDR1 SNHLY and CDR2 FYNNEI. The junction had 5 bases not matched to a gene; V was cut back by 1 base and J by 7 bases. This CDR3 is 14 amino acids long. In nucleotides, the CDR3 is TGTGCCAGCAGTGAAGTCACAGGGGGAGGTGGCTACACCTTC. Translated: CASSEVTGGGGYTF.

This clone was counted between two and nine times. The genes are TRBV29-1 and TRBJ2-3; D is uncertain. Germline V CDR1 and CDR2: SQVTM, ANQGSEA. Trimming left V 3 bases short and J 7 bases short, with 8 bases between. The CDR3 is 11 amino acids. The CDR3 nucleotides read TGCAGCGTTGAGTCCGCTAATACGCAGTATTTT. Translated, it gives CSVESANTQYF.

The chain combines TRBV3-1 (or the pseudogene TRBV3-2) with TRBJ1-2; 9 nucleotides agree with TRBD1. Germline-derived CDR1 and CDR2 are LGHDT and YNNKEL (reference sequence). The CDR3 is 15 residues long. The junction had 15 bases not matched to a gene; V was cut back by 5 bases and J by 11 bases. For the CDR3, the DNA is TGTGCCAGCAGCTTTACACTCCGGGACAGGGCAATTTACACCTTC. Translating gives CASSFTLRDRAIYTF.

The chain links TRBV5-1 to TRBJ1-1; 8 nucleotides line up with TRBD1. CDR1 is SGHRS, CDR2 YFSETQ, per germline. V lost 4 bases to trimming and J lost 0 bases; unmatched junction nucleotides: 11. The CDR3 spans 17 residues. The CDR3 nucleotides are TGCGCCAGCAGCCTTACCTCGACAGGGGACATGAACACTGAAGCTTTCTTT. Protein: CASSLTSTGDMNTEAFF.

The V call is TRBV7-2, the J call TRBJ1-2; 7 bases are a match to TRBD1. The CDR3 runs to 15 residues. Germline CDR1 is SGHTA and CDR2 is FQGNSA. Losses at the gene ends were 5 bases for V and 7 bases for J; bases not matched to a gene: 13. CDR3 protein: CASSSLAGGRSGYTF. CDR3 DNA: TGTGCCAGCAGCAGCTTAGCAGGGGGACGGAGTGGCTACACCTTC. The full variable domain, in which reference TRBV7-2 and TRBJ1-2 provide the parts outside the CDR3, is GAGVSQSPSNKVTEKGKDVELRCDPISGHTALYWYRQSLGQGLEFLIYFQGNSAPDKSGLPSDRFSAERTGGSVSTLTIQRTQQEDSAVYLCASSSLAGGRSGYTFGSGTRLTVV.

This rearrangement joins TRBV20-1 to TRBJ1-6; D might be TRBD1 (6 bases). From germline, CDR1 is DFQATT and CDR2 SNEGSKA (reference sequence). CDR3 length: 14 amino acids. V lost 3 bases, J lost 6 bases, and 12 bases lay in between. The CDR3 DNA reads TGCAGTGCTAGTGCGGGACACCCTAATTCACCCCTCCACTTT. Translated: CSASAGHPNSPLHF.

The CDR3 DNA sequence: TGTGCCAGCAGCGTAGCACTGGAGGCGGGAGGGCCTACTGGGGAGCTGTTTTTT. Residues: CASSVALEAGGPTGELFF. The chain combines TRBV9 with TRBJ2-2, with TRBD2 matching over 9 bases. This CDR3 spans 18 amino acids. From germline, CDR1 is SGDLS and CDR2 YYNGEE. V shed 0 bases and J 8 bases; nucleotides not matched to a gene: 14.

This clone was seen once. The chain uses TRBV20-1 and TRBJ1-1; D call uncertain. The CDR3 is made up of 11 amino acids. Trimming removed 4 bases from V and 6 bases from J, with 9 bases in between. Germline CDR1 DFQATT, CDR2 SNEGSKA (reference sequence). The CDR3: CSANRDSEAFF. Written as DNA, the CDR3 is TGCAGTGCTAATCGAGATTCTGAAGCTTTCTTT.

J is TRBJ2-3 and V is TRBV4-1; TRBD2 agrees at 15 bases. Germline-derived CDR1 and CDR2 are MGHRA and YSYEKL. The CDR3 sequence is 16 residues long. After removal of 4 bases from V and 6 bases from J, the junction contained 5 bases not matched to a gene. Written as DNA, the CDR3 is TGCGCCAGCAGCCCAGGACTAGCGGGAGGGTTCGATACGCAGTATTTT. It codes for CASSPGLAGGFDTQYF.

This clone was picked up a small number of times. J is TRBJ1-1 and V is TRBV5-4, with a possible D match to TRBD1 (6 bases). This CDR3 has 13 residues. Trimming stripped 4 bases from V and 4 bases from J, with 11 bases between. Per the germline V gene, CDR1 is SGHNT and CDR2 is YYREEE (reference sequence). CDR3 nucleotides: TGTGCCAGCAGCCCTACAGGGAGCACTGAAGCTTTCTTT. This gives the protein CASSPTGSTEAFF. The full variable domain, completed using reference TRBV5-4 and TRBJ1-1, is ETGVTQSPTHLIKTRGQQVTLRCSSQSGHNTVSWYQQALGQGPQFIFQYYREEENGRGNFPPRFSGLQFPNYSSELNVNALELDDSALYLCASSPTGSTEAFFGQGTRLTVV.

The chain recombines TRBV18 with TRBJ2-7; TRBD1 agrees at 10 bases. The CDR3 contains 13 residues. The germline V gene encodes CDR1 KGHSH and CDR2 LQKENI. J lost 5 bases, V lost 4 bases, and 2 bases had no gene match. The DNA for the CDR3 is TGTGCCAGCTCACGACAGGGGGCAAACGAGCAGTACGTC. It specifies CASSRQGANEQYV.

J is TRBJ2-5 and V is TRBV6-5, with D possibly matching TRBD1 (5 bases). With 4 bases removed from V and 1 base from J, the gap between germline ends came to 7 bases. The CDR3 is made up of 13 amino acids. Germline V gene lookup returns CDR1 MNHEY and CDR2 SVGAGI. In DNA form, the CDR3 reads TGTGCCAGCAGTTGGACATCCCAAGAGACCCAGTACTTC. It is translated as CASSWTSQETQYF.

This clone was seen a handful of times. The J gene is TRBJ1-1, the V gene TRBV29-1, with 9 bases matching TRBD1. V was pared by 2 bases and J by 1 base, with 2 bases of the junction left unmatched. Germline V lookup: CDR1 SQVTM, CDR2 ANQGSEA. CDR3 length: 14 residues. The CDR3 DNA follows: TGCAGCGTTGAATCGGGACAGGGGAACACTGAAGCTTTCTTT. This codes for CSVESGQGNTEAFF.

CDR3 sequence (DNA): TGTGCCAGCAGCGCGACAGGGGCCGGGGAGCTGTTTTTT. Translation gives CASSATGAGELFF. This chain uses TRBV11-2 with TRBJ2-2; 8 nucleotides agree with TRBD1. Germline V gene lookup returns CDR1 SGHAT and CDR2 FQNNGV. Unmatched junction bases numbered 2, after V lost 5 bases and J lost 6 bases. This CDR3 is built from 13 residues.

The chain carries TRBV18 and TRBJ1-1; D not resolved. Looked up from germline, CDR1 is KGHSH and CDR2 is LQKENI. The ends were cut back, 2 bases at V and 7 bases at J, with 8 bases in the middle. The CDR3 is 12 amino acids. CDR3 in amino acids: CASSPAESEAFF. The CDR3 coding sequence is TGTGCCAGCTCACCAGCGGAGAGTGAAGCTTTCTTT.